One and the same sample provided the 13 T cell receptor beta chains below, sequenced in a study of blood T cell repertoires in COVID-19. The repertoire was sequenced with immunoSEQ multiplex PCR; TCRdb's copy has only in-frame clones and lacks some. The repertoire consists of about 310,000 clones, with around 90% occurring once and the leading ten covering about 1%. Material: peripheral blood. These receptors came from a woman aged 40 to 50 with COVID-19, enrolled during active disease.

V is TRBV27 and J is TRBJ1-6, with 9 positions matching TRBD1. V dropped 4 bases and J dropped 14; count of bases not matched to a gene: 15. The CDR3 is made up of 16 amino acids. Germline V lookup: CDR1 MNHEY, CDR2 SMNVEV (reference sequence). The CDR3 sequence is CASSSGQGSGYRTLHF. The CDR3 DNA reads as TGTGCCAGCAGTTCAGGACAGGGGTCAGGGTATAGGACCCTCCACTTT.

This chain uses TRBV2 with TRBJ2-3; 9 bases fit TRBD2. CDR1 SNHLY and CDR2 FYNNEI come from the germline V gene. This CDR3 has 17 amino acids. The V gene end was trimmed by 2 bases and the J gene end by 0 bases; junction bases not matched to a gene: 6. CDR3 in DNA: TGTGCCAGCAGTGAAAGGGCTAGCGGGGCTAGCACAGATACGCAGTATTTT. Amino acid sequence: CASSERASGASTDTQYF.

The rearrangement uses TRBV6-2 or TRBV6-3 and TRBJ2-3; 8 bases map to TRBD2. V gave up 4 bases and J gave up 0 bases; unmatched junction bases: 9. Germline V gene sequence: CDR1 MNHEY, CDR2 SVGEGT. The CDR3 runs to 17 residues. CDR3 nucleotide sequence: TGTGCCAGCAGTTCTGGACTAGCCCTATTAAGCACAGATACGCAGTATTTT. Translating gives CASSSGLALLSTDTQYF.

DNA for the CDR3: TGCGCCAGCAGCTTGGCCCTAGGATCTGGAAACACCATATATTTT. It specifies CASSLALGSGNTIYF. The V call is TRBV5-1, the J call TRBJ1-3; no reliable D call. The V gene lost 0 bases and the J gene lost 1 base, with 8 bases spanning the gap. CDR1 is SGHRS and CDR2 is YFSETQ in the germline V gene. The CDR3 length is 15 residues.

The chain couples TRBV5-4 to TRBJ1-2; possible D gene TRBD1, 5 bases. V dropped 2 bases and J dropped 4 bases, with 18 bases sitting between them. This CDR3 has 16 residues. From germline, CDR1 is SGHNT and CDR2 YYREEE (reference sequence). CDR3 DNA sequence: TGTGCCAGCAGCTTTGGAGGGGCCGGGGAAATCTATGGCTACACCTTC. Protein sequence: CASSFGGAGEIYGYTF.

V gene TRBV5-4 combines with J gene TRBJ2-1; 7 nucleotides match TRBD2. Germline V gives CDR1 SGHNT, CDR2 YYREEE (reference sequence). V trimming: 3 bases; J trimming: 7 bases; junction bases outside the gene matches: 13. The CDR3 has 16 residues. Here the CDR3 reads CASSSKTTSGTNEQFF. The CDR3, as DNA: TGTGCCAGCAGCTCAAAAACTACCAGCGGGACTAATGAGCAGTTCTTC.

This chain uses TRBV4-3 with TRBJ2-3; 8 bases match TRBD2. The CDR3 has 16 amino acids. The V segment lost 4 bases and the J segment 0 bases; nucleotides outside the gene matches: 6. Per the germline V gene, CDR1 is LGHNA and CDR2 is YSLEER. CDR3 coding DNA: TGCGCCAGCAGCCGTTTAGCGGGAATAAGCACAGATACGCAGTATTTT. Translation gives CASSRLAGISTDTQYF.

The chain uses TRBV28 and TRBJ2-2, with 10 nucleotides matching TRBD2. The CDR3 has 17 amino acids. V lost 5 bases and J lost 7; bases outside the gene matches: 13. The germline V gene has CDR1 MDHEN and CDR2 SYDVKM. DNA of the CDR3: TGTGCCAGCAGTCCCAACCGACTAGCGGGTAAAATCGGGGAGCTGTTTTTT. Amino acid sequence: CASSPNRLAGKIGELFF.

The gene calls are TRBV6-5 and TRBJ2-3, with D perhaps TRBD1 (5 bases). The CDR3 runs to 12 residues. In germline, CDR1 is MNHEY, CDR2 SVGAGI. The V gene lost 8 bases and the J gene lost 9 bases, with 15 bases spanning the gap. The CDR3 spells CASRQLQGTQYF. CDR3 nucleotide sequence: TGTGCCAGCCGACAACTCCAGGGAACGCAGTATTTT.

This chain connects TRBV19 to TRBJ1-5; D might be TRBD1 (6 bases). The CDR3 has 15 residues. Germline V gene sequence: CDR1 LNHDA, CDR2 SQIVND (reference sequence). V lost 6 bases to trimming and J lost 1 base, with 13 bases between them. CDR3 amino acids: CASRVTGLSNQPQHF. The CDR3 coding sequence is TGTGCCAGTAGGGTCACAGGGTTGAGCAATCAGCCCCAGCATTTT.

The genes are TRBV19 and TRBJ2-2; tentative D call: TRBD1 (5 bases). Germline-derived CDR1 and CDR2 are LNHDA and SQIVND (reference sequence). CDR3 length: 15 amino acids. V shed 6 bases and J shed 0 bases, with 11 bases lying between them. The CDR3 protein is CASRRTPTNTGELFF. Written as DNA, the CDR3 is TGTGCCAGTAGACGGACACCAACGAACACCGGGGAGCTGTTTTTT.

This chain joins TRBV19 and TRBJ1-1, with unresolved D. The CDR3 totals 14 residues. Germline CDR1 reads LNHDA; CDR2 reads SQIVND (reference sequence). V lost 6 bases and J 2 bases, leaving 13 bases between the germline ends. CDR3 loop: CASRIGEGNTEAFF. CDR3 nucleotides: TGTGCCAGTAGAATTGGGGAGGGTAACACTGAAGCTTTCTTT.

Points on this clone: Different DNA sequences within this sample yield the same CDR3. The chain has TRBV29-1 and TRBJ1-2; no definite D call. CDR1 is SQVTM and CDR2 is ANQGSEA in the germline V gene. Trimming shortened V by 3 bases and J by 2 bases, and 7 bases separated the two germline ends. This CDR3 has 12 amino acids. Here the CDR3 reads CSVDGGNYGYTF. In DNA, the CDR3 is TGCAGCGTTGATGGCGGGAACTATGGCTACACCTTC.